The next 12 T cell receptor beta chains were all read from a single sample in a study of OX40 agonist ivuxolimab in advanced cancers. TCRdb's copy holds only in-frame clones and misses some; the assay was immunoSEQ multiplex PCR. The profile shows 85,000 to 100,000 clones, approximately 86% of them singletons. This specimen consisted of CD4+ or CD8+ T cells sorted from blood, obtained in a trial of the OX40 agonist ivuxolimab. These receptors all stem from an adult with an advanced solid tumor such as melanoma, head and neck, liver or kidney cancer.

This clone has just one count. The CDR3 bases are TGTGCCAGCAGCTCAATAGGGACTAGCGGGAGTCTCGGCGGAGATACGCAGTATTTT. Translation gives CASSSIGTSGSLGGDTQYF. The genes are TRBV28 and TRBJ2-3; TRBD2 aligns across 14 bases. This CDR3 has 19 amino acids. With V trimmed by 6 bases and J by 5 bases, 16 bases remained unmatched. CDR1 and CDR2 from the germline V gene are MDHEN and SYDVKM.

CDR3 sequence (DNA): TGCGCCAGCAGCCCCGGTTTAGCGGGGTATCCCTACGAGCAGTACTTC. It codes for CASSPGLAGYPYEQYF. The chain uses TRBV4-3 and TRBJ2-7; 8 positions agree with TRBD2. The CDR3 loop spans 16 amino acids. CDR1 LGHNA and CDR2 YSLEER come from the germline V gene. J gave up 2 bases and V 4 bases, and 10 bases lay outside the gene matches.

The chain employs TRBV28 and TRBJ2-1; 12 nucleotides agree with TRBD2. Germline V lookup: CDR1 MDHEN, CDR2 SYDVKM. The CDR3 covers 16 residues. Trimming took 6 bases from V and 3 from J; bases not matched to a gene: 6. This CDR3 reads CASRGTSGFIYNEQFF. The CDR3 nucleotides are TGTGCCAGCAGGGGGACTAGCGGGTTTATCTACAATGAGCAGTTCTTC.

The gene calls are TRBV2 and TRBJ2-1; TRBD2 agrees at 13 bases. There are 15 residues in the CDR3. V gave up 4 bases and J gave up 7 bases; unmatched junction bases: 4. CDR1 and CDR2 (germline): SNHLY, FYNNEI. The CDR3 protein is CASSGTSGSWNEQFF. The CDR3 DNA reads TGTGCCAGCAGTGGGACTAGCGGGAGTTGGAATGAGCAGTTCTTC. The full variable domain, its missing parts supplied by reference TRBV2 and TRBJ2-1, is EPEVTQTPSHQVTQMGQEVILRCVPISNHLYFYWYRQILGQKVEFLVSFYNNEISEKSEIFDDQFSVERPDGSNFTLKIRSTKLEDSAMYFCASSGTSGSWNEQFFGPGTRLTVL.

V is TRBV6-6 and J is TRBJ2-1, with unresolved D. The CDR3 length is 11 residues. Trimming took off 5 bases at V and 10 bases at J, with 9 bases between the two ends. In germline, CDR1 is MNHNY, CDR2 SVGAGI (reference sequence). The CDR3 sequence is CASSPRREQFF. CDR3 DNA: TGTGCCAGCAGTCCCCGCCGGGAGCAGTTCTTC.

The V call is TRBV4-2, the J call TRBJ2-5; 8 bases match TRBD2. In germline, CDR1 is LGHNA, CDR2 YNFKEQ. CDR3 length: 17 amino acids. Losses at the gene ends were 2 bases for V and 3 bases for J; bases not matched to a gene: 11. The CDR3 here is CASSQLVRLAGKETQYF. CDR3 in DNA: TGTGCCAGCAGCCAACTAGTAAGGCTAGCGGGTAAAGAGACCCAGTACTTC.

V gene TRBV11-2 combines with J gene TRBJ1-6, with D unresolved. CDR3 length equals 13 residues. Germline assignment: CDR1 SGHAT and CDR2 FQNNGV. Between the trimmed V and J ends, which lost 1 base and 7 bases, there was a span of 5 bases. CDR3 DNA: TGTGCCAGCAGCTTAGCCCAAAATTCACCCCTCCACTTT. Amino acid sequence: CASSLAQNSPLHF.

This clone was seen a handful of times. This sequence joins TRBV28 and TRBJ1-5; no firm D call. This CDR3 is built from 15 residues. The V end lost 3 bases, the J end lost 7 bases, and 16 bases lay between the germline ends. From germline, CDR1 is MDHEN and CDR2 SYDVKM. In DNA form, the CDR3 reads TGTGCCAGCAGTTTTAGGGCAGTTCGTGGGCAGCCCCAGCATTTT. Translation: CASSFRAVRGQPQHF.

This chain links TRBV7-9 with TRBJ1-5; D call uncertain. V was trimmed by 0 bases and J by 4 bases, leaving 13 bases between them. There are 16 residues in the CDR3. Germline V gives CDR1 SEHNR, CDR2 FQNEAQ (reference sequence). The CDR3 DNA follows: TGTGCCAGCAGCTTAGCGAGGTGGGCCATAAATCAGCCCCAGCATTTT. Translated, it gives CASSLARWAINQPQHF.

The J gene is TRBJ1-3, the V gene TRBV4-1, with 11 bases identical to TRBD1. From germline, CDR1 is MGHRA and CDR2 YSYEKL. The CDR3 loop spans 16 amino acids. The ends lost 1 base at V and 8 bases at J; junction bases unmatched: 7. The DNA for the CDR3 is TGCGCCAGCAGCCAAGGCCACGGACAGGGGGCCTACACCATATATTTT. Translation: CASSQGHGQGAYTIYF.

The chain is built from TRBV9 and TRBJ2-1; 8 bases map to TRBD2. This CDR3 is 18 amino acids long. V lost 1 base, J lost 10 bases, and 19 bases stayed unmatched. Germline CDR1 reads SGDLS; CDR2 reads YYNGEE. The CDR3 region is CASSVSARGTRDHGEQFF. CDR3 nucleotides: TGTGCCAGCAGCGTAAGCGCGAGAGGGACTAGGGATCACGGGGAGCAGTTCTTC.

This sequence joins TRBV4-3 and TRBJ2-2, with D possibly being TRBD1 or TRBD2 (6 bases each). From germline, CDR1 is LGHNA and CDR2 YSLEER. V gave up 2 bases and J gave up 5 bases, with 9 bases separating them. The CDR3 runs 14 residues. The CDR3, as DNA: TGCGCCAGCAGCCAAAGAGGGGGGACCGGGGAGCTGTTTTTT. This sequence encodes CASSQRGGTGELFF.